This T cell receptor beta chain was documented in a study of OX40 agonist ivuxolimab in advanced cancers. Study-wide context: There were three patients with partial responses, one having hepatocellular carcinoma and two cutaneous melanoma. The study, taken as a whole, reports: Relative to CD4+, CD8+ T cells held more expanded clones on average. Dosing at 0.1 to 3.0 mg/kg was accompanied by clonal expansion of CD4+ and CD8+ blood T cells by week 6.

The CDR3 covers 13 residues. V gave up 2 bases and J gave up 4 bases, with 8 bases separating them. CDR1 MNHEY and CDR2 SMNVEV come from the germline V gene (reference sequence). Worth noting for this clone: Its specificity is unknown.

TCRdb's copy holds only in-frame clones and misses some; the assay was immunoSEQ multiplex PCR. Among tens of thousands of clones listed, approximately 90% were seen once. A history of autoimmune disease or systemic immunosuppression excluded patients. This sample comprised CD4+ or CD8+ T cells sorted from blood, obtained in a trial of the OX40 agonist ivuxolimab. The chain recombines TRBV27 with TRBJ1-2; no reliable D call. The TCR sequence derives from an adult with an advanced solid tumor such as melanoma, head and neck, liver or kidney cancer. The CDR3 protein is CASSLGPFYGYTF. In nucleotides, the CDR3 is TGTGCCAGCAGTTTAGGGCCATTCTATGGCTACACCTTC.